This TCR beta chain was profiled in a study of a mutant IDH1 vaccine in newly diagnosed glioma. TCRdb's copy holds only in-frame clones and misses some; the assay was immunoSEQ multiplex PCR. Of under 150,000 clones listed, around 80% were seen once; the top ten hold under 7%. Remarks on this clone: Its antigen is currently unknown.

The sample's time point: week 11, during vaccination. In the vaccine, a single dose held 300 ug of the mutant IDH1 20-mer peptide, along with topical imiquimod. Trimming took 7 bases from V and 5 from J, leaving 11 bases between them. The CDR3 spans 13 residues. The germline gives CDR1 KGHSH, CDR2 LQKENI. Sequencing was performed on PBMCs, taken from a glioma patient whose treatment included an IDH1 peptide vaccine. V is TRBV18 and J is TRBJ1-4; D gene ambiguous. The clonotype comes from a man aged 35 to 55 with glioma. The CDR3 DNA follows: TGTGCCAGCTGTGGCAGAGAGAATGAAAAACTGTTTTTT. This gives the protein CASCGRENEKLFF. The full variable domain, completed using reference TRBV18 and TRBJ1-4, is NAGVMQNPRHLVRRRGQEARLRCSPMKGHSHVYWYRQLPEEGLKFMVYLQKENIIDESGMPKERFSAEFPKEGPSILRIQQVVRGDSAAYFCASCGRENEKLFFGSGTQLSVL.